This T cell receptor beta chain was identified in a study of blood T cell repertoires in COVID-19. Regarding this clone: At the DNA level, this CDR3 is encoded by other sequences in the same sample as well.

Sequencing was performed with immunoSEQ multiplex PCR; in TCRdb, only in-frame clones are kept and a portion is missing. The table includes 190,000 or so clones, 86% detected once. CDR1 is MNHEY and CDR2 is SVGAGI in the germline V gene. The CDR3 has 12 residues. With 5 bases removed from V and 2 bases from J, the gap between germline ends came to 4 bases. The material sequenced was PBMCs or T cells enriched from blood (not recorded which). The V and J genes are TRBV6-5 and TRBJ1-5; D uncertain. This clonotype originated in a woman aged 25 to 39 who had been exposed to COVID-19. For the CDR3, the DNA is TGTGCCAGCAGTCGAGGCAATCAGCCCCAGCATTTT. Encoded protein: CASSRGNQPQHF.